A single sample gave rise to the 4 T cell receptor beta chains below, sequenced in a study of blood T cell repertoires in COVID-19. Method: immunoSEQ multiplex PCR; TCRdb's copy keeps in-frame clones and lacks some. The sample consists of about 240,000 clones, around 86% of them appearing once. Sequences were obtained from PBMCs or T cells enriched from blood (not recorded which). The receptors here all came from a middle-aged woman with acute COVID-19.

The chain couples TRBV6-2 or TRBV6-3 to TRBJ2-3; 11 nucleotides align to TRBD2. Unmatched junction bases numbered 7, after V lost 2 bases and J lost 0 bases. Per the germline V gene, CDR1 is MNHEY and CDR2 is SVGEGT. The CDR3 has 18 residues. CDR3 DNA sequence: TGTGCCAGCAGTTACAGGTCACTAGCGGGAGATAGCACAGATACGCAGTATTTT. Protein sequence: CASSYRSLAGDSTDTQYF.

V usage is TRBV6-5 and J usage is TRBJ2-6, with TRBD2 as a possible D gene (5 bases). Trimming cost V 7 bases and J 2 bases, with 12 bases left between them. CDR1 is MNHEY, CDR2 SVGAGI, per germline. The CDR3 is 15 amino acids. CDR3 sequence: CASTDSSTGANVLTF. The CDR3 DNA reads TGTGCCAGCACCGACTCTAGCACTGGGGCCAACGTCCTGACTTTC.

The CDR3 protein is CATSDPSSGSYNEQFF. The CDR3, as DNA: TGTGCCACCAGTGATCCGTCTAGCGGAAGCTACAATGAGCAGTTCTTC. The V call is TRBV24-1, the J call TRBJ2-1; 7 bases align to TRBD2. CDR3 size: 16 residues. V lost 3 bases to trimming and J lost 3 bases; unmatched junction nucleotides: 7. CDR1 is KGHDR, CDR2 SFDVKD, per germline.

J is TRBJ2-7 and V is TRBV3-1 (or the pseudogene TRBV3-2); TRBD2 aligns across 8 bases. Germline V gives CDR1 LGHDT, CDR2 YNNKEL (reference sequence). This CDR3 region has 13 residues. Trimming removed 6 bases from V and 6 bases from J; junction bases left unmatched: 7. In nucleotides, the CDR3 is TGTGCCAGCAGACCCAAAGCGGGAGTCGAGCAGTACTTC. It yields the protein CASRPKAGVEQYF.